This TCR beta chain was found in a study of blood T cell repertoires in COVID-19 (TCRdb year 2020). About the study as a whole: Samples from collaborators originated in the United States, Italy and Spain and spanned both the acute and convalescent phases of COVID-19. The material from the prospective study consisted of cDNA or gDNA derived from T cells, B-cell-depleted T cells, or PBMCs. Deeply sampled blood TCRbeta repertoires from subjects exposed to, actively infected with, or recovered from COVID-19 were included in the dataset. A freely available public database, intended as a resource for researchers studying the immune response to SARS-CoV-2, is where the repertoires were released. The samples were drawn from two sources: the first 160 participants of the ongoing ImmuneRACE study, and about 1,300 subjects contributed by 6 global collaborators. Nearly every sample came with metadata listing a de-identified subject ID, COVID-19 status, age in years and sex. Where available, HLA class I and class II types were obtained from metadata supplied by the sample provider rather than from assay-based typing.

The immunoSEQ Assay, a bias-controlled multiplex PCR, was used to amplify TCRbeta CDR3 regions from genomic DNA. In the source study's methods: The number of nucleated cells in each sample was estimated by amplification of reference gene primers within the assay. Sequence reads were collapsed and filtered to measure the absolute abundance of every unique TCRbeta CDR3 rearrangement. For each sample, productive Simpson clonality was calculated as the square root of Simpson's diversity index across productive rearrangements. The table comes from immuneACCESS by way of TCRdb, which keeps in-frame sequences with V and J called. Part of the clones is missing from these tables; in studies checked, under half for an unresolved V gene and the rest for unknown reasons. That table is the source of V, J and clone size, and D and trimming were worked out from the DNA. This sample has some 190,000 clones in its table, and about 85% of those were observed once. Around 21% of the sample is in the top ten clones.

Each collaborating institution followed its own protocols to collect whole blood in K2EDTA tubes. For TCRbeta analysis, collaborators shipped samples as frozen whole blood, isolated PBMCs, or DNA extracted from either of those sample types. Comment on this clone: Its binding antigen is unknown. No per-base quality is available; no much larger clone lies one base away.

General findings and caveats noted by the study authors: The amount of clinical and demographic metadata varied by source and participant and was provided uncurated.

Based on the germline V gene, the CDR1 and CDR2 sequences are KGHSH and LQKENI. The CDR3 runs 14 amino acids, cysteine and phenylalanine included. Only CDR3 DNA remains: 42 bases, in frame from the first base. The V end loses 8 bases and the J end loses 5 bases, and a stretch of 18 bases separates them. The chain employs TRBV18 and TRBJ1-2, with no confidently assigned D gene. Sequencing used peripheral blood. This TCR derives from a human donor in a cohort sampled during active COVID-19. The CDR3 protein sequence reads: CASTPPGTEYGYTF. The DNA is TGTGCCAGCACGCCACCGGGTACGGAGTATGGCTACACCTTC.